The 21 T cell receptor beta chains below all came from one sample that was sequenced in a study of early T cells in non-severe SARS-CoV-2 infection. TCRdb reanalysed the 5' RACE reads using MiXCR and keeps one entry per CDR3 protein. The top ten clones hold about 6.1% of a sample with more than 60,000 distinct CDR3 sequences, approximately 13% of them seen once. The sequenced material came from whole blood. Receptors were obtained from an adult who was a healthcare worker with PCR-confirmed SARS-CoV-2 infection or an uninfected control (not recorded which).

This clonotype was seen just once. V and J are TRBV5-1 and TRBJ1-4; no definite D call. CDR1 is SGHRS, CDR2 YFSETQ, per germline. V was clipped by 1 base and J by 8 bases, with 12 bases between them. CDR3 length: 14 residues. CDR3 bases: TGCGCCAGCAGCTTGAGTAGTTTCCGGGAAAAACTGTTTTTT. Protein sequence: CASSLSSFREKLFF.

In this sample, this clonotype turned up many times. The chain couples TRBV12-3 or TRBV12-4 to TRBJ1-1; perhaps TRBD1 as D (6 bases). This CDR3 spans 14 amino acids. The V end was cut by 5 bases, the J end by 3 bases, with 13 bases between. The CDR3 spells CASSPGGADTEAFF. The CDR3 bases are TGTGCCAGCAGTCCGGGGGGCGCGGACACTGAAGCTTTCTTT.

This clonotype was detected many times. V gene TRBV7-9 combines with J gene TRBJ2-7; 7 bases line up with TRBD1. Unmatched junction bases numbered 2, after V lost 3 bases and J lost 0 bases. The CDR3 spans 14 residues. Germline CDR1 SEHNR, CDR2 FQNEAQ (reference sequence). The CDR3 region is CASSLDRSSYEQYF. CDR3 in DNA: TGTGCCAGCAGCTTGGACAGGAGCTCCTACGAGCAGTACTTC.

This clonotype was detected many times. This chain uses TRBV29-1 with TRBJ1-1; perhaps TRBD1 as D (5 bases). Germline CDR1 is SQVTM and CDR2 is ANQGSEA. The CDR3 totals 11 residues. Trimming took off 6 bases at V and 5 bases at J, with 10 bases between the two ends. The CDR3 nucleotides read TGCAGCGTCAGCCGGGGGACTGAAGCTTTCTTT. Translated: CSVSRGTEAFF.

This clonotype was observed a few times. The V and J genes are TRBV13 and TRBJ1-1, with D unresolved. The V gene's germline CDR1 is PRHDT and CDR2 FYEKMQ (reference sequence). The CDR3 is 14 amino acids. V lost 4 bases to trimming and J lost 3 bases, with 12 bases between them. CDR3 in DNA: TGTGCCAGCAGCTCAACAGATTTCTACACTGAAGCTTTCTTT. As protein: CASSSTDFYTEAFF.

The V gene is TRBV5-1, the J gene TRBJ2-5; 9 bases fit TRBD2. This CDR3 has 16 residues. In germline, CDR1 is SGHRS, CDR2 YFSETQ. V dropped 0 bases and J dropped 4; count of bases not matched to a gene: 7. The CDR3: CASSLVVSGRGETQYF. The CDR3 DNA is TGCGCCAGCAGCTTGGTTGTTAGCGGGAGAGGAGAGACCCAGTACTTC.

This clonotype came up many times. V is TRBV5-1 and J is TRBJ2-1; 8 bases are a match to TRBD2. In germline, CDR1 is SGHRS, CDR2 YFSETQ. Trimming cost V 0 bases and J 4 bases; bases outside gene matches: 6. The CDR3 is made up of 16 amino acids. The DNA of the CDR3 is TGCGCCAGCAGCTTGGCGGGAGGGGCGGGTTACAATGAGCAGTTCTTC. Its translation: CASSLAGGAGYNEQFF.

This clonotype was observed a handful of times. CDR3 loop: CASSMDSTDTQYF. CDR3 nucleotides: TGTGCCAGCAGTATGGACAGCACAGATACGCAGTATTTT. The rearrangement links TRBV6-5 to TRBJ2-3; no definite D call. CDR3 length: 13 amino acids. Germline V gives CDR1 MNHEY, CDR2 SVGAGI. V shed 5 bases and J shed 0 bases, with 6 bases lying between them.

The V and J genes are TRBV29-1 and TRBJ2-3; D is possibly TRBD2 (5 bases). The CDR3 consists of 14 residues. V was cut by 7 bases and J by 2 bases, with 16 bases left in between. Germline assignment: CDR1 SQVTM and CDR2 ANQGSEA. CDR3 in amino acids: CSAPEDSSTDTQYF. The CDR3 region has the DNA TGCAGCGCCCCTGAGGACTCCTCCACAGATACGCAGTATTTT.

The chain links TRBV20-1 to TRBJ1-1, with 7 bases matching TRBD1. Trimming at V came to 3 bases and at J to 1 base, leaving 2 bases not matched to a gene. The length of the CDR3 is 13 residues. Germline lookup yields CDR1 DFQATT and CDR2 SNEGSKA (reference sequence). CDR3 residues: CSASPGGNTEAFF. CDR3 nucleotides: TGCAGTGCTAGCCCAGGGGGGAACACTGAAGCTTTCTTT.

This clonotype was detected a few times. V and J are TRBV7-2 and TRBJ1-1; D unresolved. The V gene's germline CDR1 is SGHTA and CDR2 FQGNSA. The CDR3 extends over 13 amino acids. Trimming cost V 5 bases and J 12 bases, with 19 bases left between them. For the CDR3, the DNA is TGTGCCAGCAGCCCCGGTAGTAGTGTCGAATCTTTCTTT. Residues: CASSPGSSVESFF.

This clonotype occurred a few times. The gene calls are TRBV6-5 and TRBJ1-6, with TRBD1 matching 7 bases. The CDR3 length is 16 residues. CDR1 is MNHEY and CDR2 is SVGAGI in the germline V gene. J was trimmed by 8 bases and V by 3 bases; bases with no gene match: 10. DNA for the CDR3: TGTGCCAGCAGTTATGGAGACGGCAGGGGGTATTCACCCCTCCACTTT. Translated: CASSYGDGRGYSPLHF.

Note on this clonotype: Sequence at one end of the junction differs from germline and may be a read error. The chain combines TRBV6-6 with TRBJ2-7, with TRBD2 as a possible D gene (6 bases). This CDR3 comprises 13 residues. Germline CDR1 MNHNY, CDR2 SVGAGI (reference sequence). The CDR3 nucleotides read TGTGCCAGCAGACCAGGCGGGACCTACAAGCAGTACTTC. This gives the protein CASRPGGTYKQYF.

This clonotype came up a few times. V is TRBV15 and J is TRBJ2-3; TRBD2 aligns across 10 bases. The CDR3 is 16 amino acids. J gave up 5 bases and V 9 bases, and 14 bases lay outside the gene matches. Germline lookup yields CDR1 LNHNV and CDR2 YYDKDF (reference sequence). The CDR3 protein is CATFQVLAGGGDTQYF. The CDR3 nucleotides are TGTGCCACATTTCAAGTTTTAGCGGGAGGCGGAGATACGCAGTATTTT.

The rearrangement joins TRBV4-1 to TRBJ1-6, with 9 bases lining up with TRBD1. The CDR3 has 17 residues. CDR1 and CDR2 from the germline V gene are MGHRA and YSYEKL. V trimming: 1 base; J trimming: 0 bases; junction bases outside the gene matches: 1. CDR3 sequence: CASSQGGQGSYNSPLHF. The CDR3 DNA reads as TGCGCCAGCAGCCAAGGGGGACAGGGCTCCTATAATTCACCCCTCCACTTT.

The sample holds many counts of this clonotype. The chain has TRBV4-1 and TRBJ2-5; D ambiguous. The CDR3 covers 15 residues. The germline V and J ends were trimmed by 0 bases and 2 bases, with 10 bases remaining between them. Germline lookup yields CDR1 MGHRA and CDR2 YSYEKL. CDR3 sequence reads: CASSQDPGGQETQYF. The CDR3 DNA reads TGCGCCAGCAGCCAAGATCCTGGCGGTCAAGAGACCCAGTACTTC.

This clonotype has at least ten counts. CDR3 loop: CASSLGPEDNEQFF. The CDR3 coding sequence is TGTGCCAGCAGCTTAGGACCCGAGGACAATGAGCAGTTCTTC. The chain employs TRBV7-9 and TRBJ2-1; D call uncertain. The CDR3 spans 14 residues. Trimming removed 1 base at V and 5 bases at J, with 9 bases between. Germline CDR1 reads SEHNR; CDR2 reads FQNEAQ (reference sequence).

In this sample, this clonotype turned up many times. J is TRBJ2-1 and V is TRBV29-1, with a weak D call TRBD2 (8 bases). This CDR3 is built from 15 residues. V lost 5 bases and J 3 bases, leaving 17 bases between the germline ends. CDR1 SQVTM and CDR2 ANQGSEA come from the germline V gene. The CDR3 spells CSVCGGTVYYNEQFF. The DNA of the CDR3 is TGCAGCGTTTGCGGGGGGACAGTTTACTACAATGAGCAGTTCTTC.

This clonotype was counted only a few times. This chain links TRBV7-9 with TRBJ2-1; 8 positions agree with TRBD2. Per germline, CDR1 SEHNR and CDR2 FQNEAQ (reference sequence). J lost 8 bases, V lost 4 bases, and 7 bases had no gene match. The CDR3 is 14 residues long. Here the CDR3 reads CASSSQRERHEQFF. In nucleotides, the CDR3 is TGTGCCAGCAGCTCGCAGCGGGAGAGGCATGAGCAGTTCTTC.

This clonotype came up a few times. The V call is TRBV18, the J call TRBJ2-1; D gene unclear. The CDR3 totals 11 residues. The ends were cut back, 6 bases at V and 9 bases at J, with 9 bases in the middle. CDR1 is KGHSH, CDR2 LQKENI, per germline. The CDR3 reads CASSPGFEQFF. The CDR3 region has the DNA TGTGCCAGCTCCCCCGGGTTTGAGCAGTTCTTC.

This clonotype was seen a handful of times. The chain uses TRBV29-1 and TRBJ2-3, with 8 bases that match TRBD1. CDR1 is SQVTM and CDR2 is ANQGSEA in the germline V gene. Trimming took 8 bases from V and 5 from J; bases not matched to a gene: 12. CDR3 size: 14 residues. The CDR3 bases are TGCAGCTCTACTCCAGGGGGCCGGAGAGATACGCAGTATTTT. Its protein is CSSTPGGRRDTQYF.